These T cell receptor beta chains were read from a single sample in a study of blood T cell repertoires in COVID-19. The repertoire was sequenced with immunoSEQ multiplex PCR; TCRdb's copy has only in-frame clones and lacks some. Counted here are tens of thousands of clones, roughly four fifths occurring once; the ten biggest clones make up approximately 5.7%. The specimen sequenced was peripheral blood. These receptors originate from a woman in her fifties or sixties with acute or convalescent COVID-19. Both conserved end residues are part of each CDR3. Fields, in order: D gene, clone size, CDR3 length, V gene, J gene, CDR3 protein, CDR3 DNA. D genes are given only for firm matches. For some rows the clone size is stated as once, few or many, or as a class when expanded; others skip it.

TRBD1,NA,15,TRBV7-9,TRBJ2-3,CASSLRTGSTDTQYF,TGTGCCAGCAGCTTACGGACAGGCAGCACAGATACGCAGTATTTT
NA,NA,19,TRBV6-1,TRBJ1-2,CASSERGSGGRRGNYGYTF,TGTGCCAGCAGTGAAAGAGGGAGCGGGGGGCGGAGGGGTAACTATGGCTACACCTTC
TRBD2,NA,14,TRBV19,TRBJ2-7,CASRGGSNRYEQYF,TGTGCCAGTAGAGGCGGGAGTAATCGCTACGAGCAGTACTTC
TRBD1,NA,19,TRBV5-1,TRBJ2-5,CASSAGTGRDYWGQETQYF,TGCGCCAGCAGCGCGGGGACAGGGAGAGACTATTGGGGCCAAGAGACCCAGTACTTC
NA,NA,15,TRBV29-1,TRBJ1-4,CSARTGSATNEKLFF,TGCAGCGCCAGGACCGGGAGTGCAACTAATGAAAAACTGTTTTTT
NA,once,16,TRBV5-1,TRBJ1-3,CASSFDTGSSGNTIYF,TGCGCCAGCAGCTTTGACACCGGCAGCTCTGGAAACACCATATATTTT
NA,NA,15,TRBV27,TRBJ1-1,CASSLSMGAGTEAFF,TGTGCCAGCAGTTTATCGATGGGGGCTGGCACTGAAGCTTTCTTT
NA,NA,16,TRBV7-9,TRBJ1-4,CASSRPVGAGGEKLFF,TGTGCCAGCAGCCGCCCCGTGGGGGCGGGAGGCGAAAAACTGTTTTTT
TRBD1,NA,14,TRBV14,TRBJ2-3,CASSPGQVGDTQYF,TGTGCCAGCAGCCCAGGACAGGTTGGGGATACGCAGTATTTT
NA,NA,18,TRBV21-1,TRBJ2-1,CASSRGHLREGRYNEQFF,TGTGCCAGCAGCCGGGGGCACCTGCGGGAGGGCCGGTACAATGAGCAGTTCTTC
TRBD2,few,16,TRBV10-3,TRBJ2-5,CAISESGTSPSGTQYF,TGTGCCATCAGTGAGTCAGGGACTAGCCCCAGCGGGACCCAGTACTTC
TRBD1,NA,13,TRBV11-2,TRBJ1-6,CASSLQGASPLHF,TGTGCCAGCAGCTTACAGGGGGCTTCACCCCTCCACTTT
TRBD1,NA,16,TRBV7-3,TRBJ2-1,CASSTSGQGAYNEQFF,TGTGCCAGCAGCACCTCGGGACAGGGAGCCTACAATGAGCAGTTCTTC
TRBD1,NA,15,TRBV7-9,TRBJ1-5,CASSLSGTGNQPQHF,TGTGCCAGCAGCTTATCCGGGACAGGGAATCAGCCCCAGCATTTT
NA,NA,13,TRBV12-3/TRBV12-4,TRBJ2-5,CASSPLGGETQYF,TGTGCCAGCAGTCCCCTAGGCGGAGAGACCCAGTACTTC
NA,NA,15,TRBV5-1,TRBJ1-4,CASSLGAGTEEKLFF,TGCGCCAGCAGCTTGGGGGCGGGGACCGAAGAAAAACTGTTTTTT
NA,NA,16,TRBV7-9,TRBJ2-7,CASSLGQGIVPYEQYF,TGTGCCAGCAGCTTAGGGCAGGGGATTGTCCCCTACGAGCAGTACTTC
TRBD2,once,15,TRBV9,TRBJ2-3,CASSASGGAGDTQYF,TGTGCCAGCAGCGCTAGCGGGGGGGCCGGAGATACGCAGTATTTT
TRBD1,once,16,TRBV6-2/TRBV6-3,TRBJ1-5,CASSYRGQNGNQPQHF,TGTGCCAGCAGTTACCGGGGACAGAATGGCAATCAGCCCCAGCATTTT
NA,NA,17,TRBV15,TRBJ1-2,CATSRDRADYFNYGYTF,TGTGCCACCAGCAGAGATAGGGCGGACTATTTTAACTATGGCTACACCTTC
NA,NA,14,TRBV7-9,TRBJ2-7,CASSPSQQVYEQYF,TGTGCCAGCAGCCCTAGTCAACAGGTCTACGAGCAGTACTTC
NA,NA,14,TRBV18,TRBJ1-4,CASSPRRENEKLFF,TGTGCCAGCTCACCCCGCAGGGAAAATGAAAAACTGTTTTTT
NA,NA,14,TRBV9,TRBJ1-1,CASSVGEERTEAFF,TGTGCCAGCAGCGTAGGGGAGGAGCGGACTGAAGCTTTCTTT
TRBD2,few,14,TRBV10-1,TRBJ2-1,CASSRTSDYNEQFF,TGCGCCAGCAGCCGGACTAGCGACTACAATGAGCAGTTCTTC
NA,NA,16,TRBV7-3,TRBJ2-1,CASSLTSQGFYNEQFF,TGTGCCAGCAGCTTAACGAGTCAGGGATTCTACAATGAGCAGTTCTTC
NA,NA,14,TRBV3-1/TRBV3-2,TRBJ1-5,CASSDIYSNQPQHF,TGTGCCAGCAGCGACATTTATAGCAATCAGCCCCAGCATTTT
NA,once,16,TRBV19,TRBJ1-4,CASSMFAGAGGEKLFF,TGTGCCAGTAGTATGTTCGCGGGGGCAGGTGGTGAAAAACTGTTTTTT
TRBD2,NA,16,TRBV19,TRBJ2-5,CASPRGQRGNSETQYF,TGTGCCAGCCCAAGGGGCCAGCGGGGAAACTCAGAGACCCAGTACTTC
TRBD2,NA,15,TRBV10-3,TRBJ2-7,CAISAGGVGSYEQYF,TGTGCCATCAGTGCGGGGGGGGTTGGGTCCTACGAGCAGTACTTC
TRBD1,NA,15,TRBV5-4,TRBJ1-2,CASSLPGQGSYGYTF,TGTGCCAGCAGCTTACCGGGACAGGGATCATATGGCTACACCTTC
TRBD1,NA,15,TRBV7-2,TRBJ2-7,CASSLRGGYTYEQYF,TGTGCCAGCAGCTTGAGAGGGGGCTATACGTACGAGCAGTACTTC
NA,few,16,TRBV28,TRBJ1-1,CASSASSQVTMTEAFF,TGTGCCAGCAGTGCCTCCTCGCAGGTCACGATGACTGAAGCTTTCTTT
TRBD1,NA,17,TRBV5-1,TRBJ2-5,CASSLAGTGALMETQYF,TGCGCCAGCAGCTTGGCCGGGACAGGGGCTTTGATGGAGACCCAGTACTTC
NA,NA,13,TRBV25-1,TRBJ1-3,CATAEGLGNTIYF,TGTGCCACCGCAGAGGGATTGGGAAACACCATATATTTT
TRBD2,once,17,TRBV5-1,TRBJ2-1,CANSRTSGGQIYNEQFF,TGCGCCAACAGCAGGACTAGCGGGGGGCAGATCTACAATGAGCAGTTCTTC
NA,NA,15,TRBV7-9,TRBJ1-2,CASSLAGGVRYGYTF,TGTGCCAGCAGCTTAGCGGGGGGAGTTCGGTATGGCTACACCTTC
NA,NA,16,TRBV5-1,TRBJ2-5,CASSLVERVKGETQYF,TGCGCCAGCAGCTTGGTAGAGCGGGTAAAAGGGGAGACCCAGTACTTC
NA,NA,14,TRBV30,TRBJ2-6,CAWSQKSGANVLTF,TGTGCCTGGAGTCAGAAGTCTGGGGCCAACGTCCTGACTTTC
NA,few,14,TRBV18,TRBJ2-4,CASSPTGAKNIQYF,TGTGCCAGCTCACCAACCGGGGCCAAAAACATTCAGTACTTC
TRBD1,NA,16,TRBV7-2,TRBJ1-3,CASSFSATGTGNTIYF,TGTGCCAGCAGCTTTTCCGCGACAGGGACGGGAAACACCATATATTTT
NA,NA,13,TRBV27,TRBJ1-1,CASSFQRRTEAFF,TGTGCCAGCAGTTTTCAGAGGAGGACTGAAGCTTTCTTT
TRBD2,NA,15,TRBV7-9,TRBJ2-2,CASLGTSGSTGELFF,TGTGCCAGCTTGGGGACTAGCGGGAGTACCGGGGAGCTGTTTTTT
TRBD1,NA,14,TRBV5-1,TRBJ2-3,CASSSTGSVDTQYF,TGCGCCAGCAGCTCGACAGGGAGTGTTGATACGCAGTATTTT
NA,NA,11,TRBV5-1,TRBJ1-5,CASRNRTRKHF,TGCGCCAGCAGAAATAGGACAAGAAAGCATTTT
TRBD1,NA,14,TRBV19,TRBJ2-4,CASEERGQGYIQYF,TGTGCCAGTGAGGAAAGGGGACAGGGATACATTCAGTACTTC
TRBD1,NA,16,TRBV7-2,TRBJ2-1,CASSPPTGGGYNEQFF,TGTGCCAGCAGCCCCCCGACAGGGGGGGGCTACAATGAGCAGTTCTTC
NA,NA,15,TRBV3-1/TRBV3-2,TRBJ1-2,CASSAGAVPNYGYTF,TGTGCCAGCAGCGCCGGCGCGGTTCCTAACTATGGCTACACCTTC
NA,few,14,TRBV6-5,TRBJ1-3,CASSSPGFGNTIYF,TGTGCCAGCAGCTCACCGGGATTCGGAAACACCATATATTTT
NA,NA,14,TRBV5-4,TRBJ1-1,CASSLGQMNTEAFF,TGTGCCAGCAGCTTGGGACAGATGAACACTGAAGCTTTCTTT
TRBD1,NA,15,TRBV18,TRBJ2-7,CASSLLGTGEGEQYF,TGTGCCAGCTCACTGCTCGGGACAGGGGAGGGCGAGCAGTACTTC